Listed below are T cell receptor beta chains from one sample, sequenced in a study of response to subunit inactivated influenza vaccine. TCRdb passed the RT-PCR reads through MiXCR, listing each CDR3 protein once. Here the sample spans approximately 520,000 distinct CDR3 sequences, more than 15% being singletons. The sequencing used CD4+ T cells sorted from PBMCs, collected roughly 24 months after vaccination. These receptors came from a man aged 50 to 69 who received an inactivated influenza vaccine. The CDR3 runs from the conserved cysteine through the conserved F or W. The D gene is left open where the match is weak. A clone size is listed for some rows: how often the clone was seen (once, few, many), or a class if it is expanded.

abundance | d_gene | j_gene | v_gene | CDR3nt | CDR3aa
few | TRBD2 | TRBJ2-1 | TRBV5-1 | TGCGCCAGCAGCTTGGCCTTGGCGGGAGGGCCAAAGAATGAGCAGTTCTTC | CASSLALAGGPKNEQFF
. | . | TRBJ2-7 | TRBV6-1 | TGTGCCAGCAGTGAAAACGTGGGAGAGCAGTACTTC | CASSENVGEQYF
. | . | TRBJ2-5 | TRBV29-1 | TGCAGCGTTGCGATAACAGGGCAAGAGACCCAGTACTTC | CSVAITGQETQYF
few | . | TRBJ2-3 | TRBV25-1 | TGTGCCAGCGCGCGGCGCGGCGGGAGCACAGATACGCAGTATTTT | CASARRGGSTDTQYF
few | . | TRBJ1-5 | TRBV4-3 | TGCGCCAGCAGCCAAGAATATCGGTCTCTCAATCAGCCCCAGCATTTT | CASSQEYRSLNQPQHF
. | . | TRBJ2-3 | TRBV5-1 | TGCGCCAGCAGCTTGGAGCAGTCTAGCACAGATACGCAGTATTTT | CASSLEQSSTDTQYF
many | . | TRBJ1-6 | TRBV20-1 | TGCAGTGCTGCTCGGCCCCTCCACTTT | CSAARPLHF
many | . | TRBJ1-6 | TRBV4-1 | TGCGCCAGCAGCCGAGGACTGGGAGATAATTCACCCCTCCACTTT | CASSRGLGDNSPLHF
few | . | TRBJ2-7 | TRBV20-1 | TGCAGTGCTAACCGGGACCGATCCTACGAGCAGTACTTC | CSANRDRSYEQYF
. | . | TRBJ2-1 | TRBV25-1 | TGTGCCAGCAGCCGTCCCCTCGCACAGAACTACAATGAGCAGTTCTTC | CASSRPLAQNYNEQFF
. | . | TRBJ2-3 | TRBV20-1 | TGCAGTCCCTCCCAGGCAGGGGCCCCCACAGATACGCAGTATTTT | CSPSQAGAPTDTQYF
many | . | TRBJ2-5 | TRBV24-1 | TGTGCCACCAGTGATTCTCGGGGCCCCGGGGAGACCCAGTACTTC | CATSDSRGPGETQYF
many | . | TRBJ1-1 | TRBV12-3/TRBV12-4 | TGTGCCAGCAGTTTCGGAGATTTTTGGGACGGCAGCCCCATGAACACTGAAGCTTTCTTT | CASSFGDFWDGSPMNTEAFF
few | . | TRBJ2-3 | TRBV5-1 | TGCGCCAGCAGGTCGGACAGCCCTAGCACAGATACGCAGTATTTT | CASRSDSPSTDTQYF
few | . | TRBJ2-3 | TRBV2 | TGTGCCAGCAGTGATAATGGACTGCCATTAGATACGCAGTATTTT | CASSDNGLPLDTQYF
few | . | TRBJ2-7 | TRBV20-1 | TGCAGTGCTAGAGATCAGGGGCAGACTCGCGAGCAGTACTTC | CSARDQGQTREQYF
few | TRBD1 | TRBJ2-7 | TRBV12-3/TRBV12-4 | TGTGCCAGCAGTCCGACAGGGGGCGGCTACGAGCAGTACTTC | CASSPTGGGYEQYF
. | TRBD2 | TRBJ2-3 | TRBV28 | TGTGCCAGCAGTCAGCGGGGGAGCACAGATACGCAGTATTTT | CASSQRGSTDTQYF
few | . | TRBJ1-4 | TRBV12-3/TRBV12-4 | TGTGCCAGCGGCCCTGGTAGGGCGTCAACTAATGAAAAACTGTTTTTT | CASGPGRASTNEKLFF
few | . | TRBJ2-7 | TRBV20-1 | TGCAGTGCTATAGCCGGCTACTCCTACGAGCAGTACTTC | CSAIAGYSYEQYF
many | . | TRBJ1-6 | TRBV11-2 | TGTGCCAGCAGCCCCGGTGGCTATTCACCCCTCCACTTT | CASSPGGYSPLHF
. | TRBD2 | TRBJ2-7 | TRBV10-2 | TGCGCCAGCAGTGACGGGGAGGGGATAAACTACGAGCAGTACTTC | CASSDGEGINYEQYF
. | TRBD1 | TRBJ2-3 | TRBV5-1 | TGCGCCAGCAGCACGGGACAGAACACAGATACGCAGTATTTT | CASSTGQNTDTQYF
. | . | TRBJ1-2 | TRBV20-1 | TGCAGTGCTGGGGGGCCGCACTATGGCTACACCTTC | CSAGGPHYGYTF
few | . | TRBJ1-5 | TRBV12-3/TRBV12-4 | TGTGCCAGCAGTTTCCCCGGCAATCAGCCCCAGCATTTT | CASSFPGNQPQHF
few | . | TRBJ2-3 | TRBV5-5 | TGTGCCAGCAGCTTGCAACTAGCTGAGTCAGATACGCAGTATTTT | CASSLQLAESDTQYF
many | . | TRBJ2-5 | TRBV2 | TGTGCCAGCAGTGAATTGGGGACAAGGCAAGAGACCCAGTACTTC | CASSELGTRQETQYF
. | TRBD1 | TRBJ2-4 | TRBV3-1 | TGTGCCAGCAGCTTACCCGGGACAGAAAAAAACATTCAGTACTTC | CASSLPGTEKNIQYF
. | . | TRBJ1-3 | TRBV6-1 | TGTGCCAGCACCAAACAGGCTAACTCTGGAAACACCATATATTTT | CASTKQANSGNTIYF
. | TRBD2 | TRBJ2-3 | TRBV9 | TGTGCCAGCAGCCCCGTCTTTGGCGGGAGGTTCCCAGATACGCAGTATTTT | CASSPVFGGRFPDTQYF
. | . | TRBJ2-2 | TRBV5-1 | TGCGCCAGCAGCTTGTACAGCCACGGGGAGCTGTTTTTT | CASSLYSHGELFF
few | . | TRBJ1-1 | TRBV30 | TGTGCCTGGAGTGGGCAGGGTGGGACTGAAGCTTTCTTT | CAWSGQGGTEAFF
. | . | TRBJ1-4 | TRBV12-3/TRBV12-4 | TGTGCCAGCAGCTCCGTACAGCTAAATAATGAAAAACTGTTTTTT | CASSSVQLNNEKLFF
few | TRBD2 | TRBJ2-1 | TRBV10-3 | TGTGCCATCAGTGTGGGGACTAGCGGGGGTCCTGGGTACAATGAGCAGTTCTTC | CAISVGTSGGPGYNEQFF
. | . | TRBJ2-3 | TRBV15 | TGTGCCACCAGCAGAGTACAGTTCACAGATACGCAGTATTTT | CATSRVQFTDTQYF
few | . | TRBJ2-1 | TRBV14 | TGTGCCAGCAGCCAAACCACCTACAATGAGCAGTTCTTC | CASSQTTYNEQFF
. | TRBD2 | TRBJ2-3 | TRBV20-1 | TGCAGTGCACAAGGACTAGCGGGTAGAAGCACAGATACGCAGTATTTT | CSAQGLAGRSTDTQYF
few | . | TRBJ1-1 | TRBV29-1 | TGCAGCGTCTCCGACAGTGAAGCTTTCTTT | CSVSDSEAFF
. | . | TRBJ2-7 | TRBV18 | TGTGCCAGCTCACCATCCGCCCACGAGCAGTACTTC | CASSPSAHEQYF
many | TRBD2 | TRBJ2-5 | TRBV28 | TGTGCCAGCAGTGGGGAGGGACTAGCGGAAGAGACCCAGTACTTC | CASSGEGLAEETQYF
few | . | TRBJ1-6 | TRBV12-3/TRBV12-4 | TGTGCCAGCAGTTCCGGGATCCGGAATTCACCCCTCCACTTT | CASSSGIRNSPLHF
few | . | TRBJ2-3 | TRBV28 | TGTGCCAGCAGAGGGACACAGAGCACAGATACGCAGTATTTT | CASRGTQSTDTQYF
. | TRBD2 | TRBJ2-1 | TRBV7-8 | TGTGCCAGCAGCCGGAAGACTTTGCTAGCGGCCTCCTACAATGAGCAGTTCTTC | CASSRKTLLAASYNEQFF
many | . | TRBJ2-1 | TRBV20-1 | TGCAGTGCTAGAGATCGAAGGGAAGGTGGCAATGAGCAGTTCTTC | CSARDRREGGNEQFF
few | . | TRBJ2-1 | TRBV7-2 | TGTGCCAGCAGCTCCCCGGGCTTCTACAATGAGCAGTTCTTC | CASSSPGFYNEQFF
many | TRBD1 | TRBJ2-1 | TRBV7-2 | TGTGCCAGCAGCACTCCCCTGGGACAGCTACACTACAATGAGCAGTTCTTC | CASSTPLGQLHYNEQFF
few | . | TRBJ1-6 | TRBV27 | TGTGCCAGCAGTTTATCGGGGTATAATTCACCCCTCCACTTT | CASSLSGYNSPLHF
. | . | TRBJ2-1 | TRBV5-1 | TGCGCCAGCAGCGTTCTCCGGGACCGACGGGATGAGCAGTTCTTC | CASSVLRDRRDEQFF
. | . | TRBJ2-3 | TRBV4-3 | TGCGCCAGCAGCCAAAAGCCACAGGTCCCTAGCACAGATACGCAGTATTTT | CASSQKPQVPSTDTQYF
. | . | TRBJ2-7 | TRBV5-1 | TGCGCCAGCAGCTTTTCGGGAGTTGTCTACGAGCAGTACTTC | CASSFSGVVYEQYF
few | . | TRBJ2-7 | TRBV15 | TGTGCCACCAGCAGAGAGAATGGCGCCTACGAGCAGTACTTC | CATSRENGAYEQYF
few | TRBD2 | TRBJ2-1 | TRBV20-1 | TGCAGTGCTACCAGCGGGGGGGCCGATGAGCAGTTCTTC | CSATSGGADEQFF
few | . | TRBJ2-5 | TRBV27 | TGTGCCAGCAACCCTTGGCCTAGTAAGAACACCCAGTACTTC | CASNPWPSKNTQYF
. | TRBD1 | TRBJ1-2 | TRBV20-1 | TGCAGTGCCCGCCTACCGGGACAGGGGGAGTATGGCTACACCTTC | CSARLPGQGEYGYTF